The 27 T cell receptor beta chains reported below all come from one sample, sequenced in a study of identifying expanded T cells in peripheral blood. Profiled with immunoSEQ multiplex PCR; TCRdb holds only in-frame clones, not every one. The sample carries roughly 75,000 clones, roughly 90% recorded once. The sequenced sample consisted of blood. The origin of the receptors is a person aged 18 to 75 in good health.

The rearrangement joins TRBV6-1 to TRBJ2-7; D not certain. Deletions cut 5 bases from V and 6 bases from J, with 17 bases between. Germline loops: CDR1 MNHNS, CDR2 SASEGT. This CDR3 spans 14 amino acids. The DNA for the CDR3 is TGTGCCAGCAGTACCCGTAAAAAAGGGCTCGAGCAGTACTTC. Translation: CASSTRKKGLEQYF.

This clone was seen once. The chain has TRBV5-1 and TRBJ1-3, with no clear D. The length of the CDR3 is 15 residues. Germline-derived CDR1 and CDR2 are SGHRS and YFSETQ. Trimming pared 4 bases from V and 0 bases from J, leaving 11 bases between. CDR3 amino acids: CASSGDGSSGNTIYF. The CDR3, as DNA: TGCGCCAGCAGCGGAGATGGCTCCTCTGGAAACACCATATATTTT.

The V gene is TRBV11-3, the J gene TRBJ2-1; TRBD2 matches 7 bases. The CDR3 is 16 residues long. The J segment lost 3 bases and the V segment lost 1 base, leaving 6 bases of the junction unmatched. CDR1 and CDR2 from the germline V gene are SGHNT and YENEEA. The CDR3 DNA follows: TGTGCCAGCAGCTTAGTAGCGGGTCCTGGCTACAATGAGCAGTTCTTC. This codes for CASSLVAGPGYNEQFF.

V usage is TRBV6-5 and J usage is TRBJ2-7; tentatively, D is TRBD2 (5 bases). The ends were cut back, 0 bases at V and 6 bases at J, with 9 bases in the middle. The CDR3 has 13 amino acids. Germline V gene data show CDR1 as MNHEY and CDR2 as SVGAGI. This chain's CDR3 is CASSYSGGGEQYF. The CDR3 DNA reads as TGTGCCAGCAGTTACTCCGGAGGCGGCGAGCAGTACTTC.

The chain carries TRBV27 and TRBJ1-1; TRBD1 is a possible D gene (5 bases). Germline CDR1 and CDR2: MNHEY and SMNVEV (reference sequence). CDR3 length equals 13 residues. V was clipped by 4 bases and J by 8 bases, with 14 bases between them. CDR3 DNA: TGTGCCAGCAGTTACCGCACCGGGACGGAAGCTTTCTTT. Translating it yields CASSYRTGTEAFF.

The V gene is TRBV19, the J gene TRBJ1-4; 11 positions match TRBD1. This CDR3 is built from 15 residues. Germline V gene data show CDR1 as LNHDA and CDR2 as SQIVND (reference sequence). Germline trimming cut 7 bases from V and 3 bases from J; bases unmatched to any gene: 4. CDR3: CASTRTGGSNEKLFF. DNA of the CDR3: TGTGCCAGTACCCGGACAGGGGGCTCTAATGAAAAACTGTTTTTT.

This clone turned up a few times. The chain joins TRBV6-5 to TRBJ2-7; 7 bases line up with TRBD1. The CDR3 is 13 amino acids. Germline assignment: CDR1 MNHEY and CDR2 SVGAGI. J gave up 3 bases and V 6 bases, and 5 bases lay outside the gene matches. For the CDR3, the DNA is TGTGCCAGCAGCGACAGGGTTGGCTACGAGCAGTACTTC. Its protein product is CASSDRVGYEQYF.

The V gene is TRBV30, the J gene TRBJ2-1; D is possibly TRBD1 or TRBD2 (6 bases each). Germline V gives CDR1 GTSNPN, CDR2 SVGIG (reference sequence). V lost 0 bases, J lost 3 bases, and 12 bases lay in between. CDR3 length: 15 amino acids. CDR3 sequence reads: CAWSVGGGFYNEQFF. DNA of the CDR3: TGTGCCTGGAGTGTAGGAGGGGGATTCTACAATGAGCAGTTCTTC.

This chain joins TRBV28 and TRBJ1-5; 7 nucleotides match TRBD1. This CDR3 has 19 amino acids. Germline lookup yields CDR1 MDHEN and CDR2 SYDVKM. The V gene end was trimmed by 7 bases and the J gene end by 4 bases; junction bases not matched to a gene: 22. The CDR3 DNA is TGTGCCAGCACGCCCGTGTTAGGGCCCGAGACAGGGCCGAATCAGCCCCAGCATTTT. This encodes CASTPVLGPETGPNQPQHF.

The CDR3 spells CAISEPTGKPGELFF. CDR3 DNA sequence: TGTGCCATCAGTGAACCAACAGGGAAACCCGGGGAGCTGTTTTTT. The V gene is TRBV10-3, the J gene TRBJ2-2; a weak D match, TRBD1 (6 bases). V was trimmed by 3 bases and J by 6 bases, leaving 14 bases between them. This CDR3 has 15 amino acids. CDR1 ENHRY and CDR2 SYGVKD come from the germline V gene.

The gene calls are TRBV6-1 and TRBJ1-5, with a tentative D call TRBD1 (6 bases). V gave up 4 bases and J gave up 4 bases, with 14 bases separating them. This CDR3 region has 15 residues. The V gene's germline CDR1 is MNHNS and CDR2 SASEGT. CDR3 region: CASSVGVQGNQPQHF. CDR3 coding DNA: TGTGCCAGCAGTGTCGGTGTCCAGGGGAATCAGCCCCAGCATTTT.

The chain couples TRBV7-6 to TRBJ2-7; 11 bases match TRBD2. This CDR3 spans 14 amino acids. Unmatched junction bases numbered 8, after V lost 7 bases and J lost 6 bases. Germline assignment: CDR1 SGHVS and CDR2 FNYEAQ. The CDR3 DNA reads as TGTGCCAGCACCATGACTAGCGGGATTGGCGAGCAGTACTTC. It translates to CASTMTSGIGEQYF.

The chain joins TRBV4-2 to TRBJ2-2, with D unclear. Trimming pared 5 bases from V and 1 base from J, leaving 5 bases between. CDR1 is LGHNA, CDR2 YNFKEQ, per germline. The CDR3 sequence is 13 residues long. The CDR3 spells CASSKLNTGELFF. For the CDR3, the DNA is TGTGCCAGCAGCAAGTTGAACACCGGGGAGCTGTTTTTT.

This chain uses TRBV5-4 with TRBJ2-1; 14 bases are a match to TRBD2. There are 16 residues in the CDR3. V lost 3 bases, J lost 9 bases, and 8 bases stayed unmatched. Germline CDR1 SGHNT, CDR2 YYREEE (reference sequence). CDR3 region: CASSWGGTSGSPEQFF. The CDR3 coding sequence is TGTGCCAGCAGCTGGGGAGGGACTAGCGGGAGCCCTGAGCAGTTCTTC.

The CDR3: CASSFGGPNNEQFF. CDR3 coding DNA: TGTGCCAGCAGCTTCGGAGGTCCGAACAATGAGCAGTTCTTC. V gene TRBV7-6 combines with J gene TRBJ2-1, with D tentatively TRBD2 (5 bases). From germline, CDR1 is SGHVS and CDR2 FNYEAQ. V was cut by 3 bases and J by 5 bases, with 11 bases left in between. The CDR3 sequence is 14 residues long.

The chain uses TRBV9 and TRBJ1-2; 7 bases agree with TRBD1. The V and J ends lost 4 bases and 1 base, in that order; junction bases with no gene match: 4. Per the germline V gene, CDR1 is SGDLS and CDR2 is YYNGEE. This CDR3 comprises 14 residues. CDR3 sequence: CASSPRQGNYGYTF. In nucleotides, the CDR3 is TGTGCCAGCAGCCCCCGACAGGGTAACTATGGCTACACCTTC.

The V call is TRBV7-2, the J call TRBJ1-1; 9 nucleotides agree with TRBD1. From germline, CDR1 is SGHTA and CDR2 FQGNSA. The CDR3 loop spans 15 amino acids. J gave up 1 base and V 4 bases, and 4 bases lay outside the gene matches. The CDR3 reads CASSSKTGGNTEAFF. The CDR3 nucleotides read TGTGCCAGCAGCTCCAAGACAGGGGGGAACACTGAAGCTTTCTTT.

The chain combines TRBV5-6 with TRBJ2-2; 9 nucleotides line up with TRBD2. This CDR3 comprises 17 residues. Per the germline V gene, CDR1 is SGHDT and CDR2 is YYEEEE. After removal of 0 bases from V and 5 bases from J, the junction contained 8 bases not matched to a gene. This chain's CDR3 is CASSLASGDGVTGELFF. The CDR3 nucleotides are TGTGCCAGCAGCTTGGCTAGCGGGGACGGAGTGACCGGGGAGCTGTTTTTT.

The CDR3 spells CASSFDPPGQGEETQYF. The CDR3, as DNA: TGTGCCAGCAGTTTTGACCCGCCGGGACAGGGGGAAGAGACCCAGTACTTC. The chain combines TRBV27 with TRBJ2-5; TRBD1 agrees at 11 bases. Trimming at V came to 3 bases and at J to 3 bases, leaving 9 bases not matched to a gene. Germline V gene lookup returns CDR1 MNHEY and CDR2 SMNVEV (reference sequence). The CDR3 has 17 amino acids.

The chain is built from TRBV29-1 and TRBJ2-7, with D unclear. CDR1 and CDR2 from the germline V gene are SQVTM and ANQGSEA. With 4 bases removed from V and 3 bases from J, the gap between germline ends came to 13 bases. The CDR3 runs to 13 residues. CDR3 region: CSVAWAQNYEQYF. For the CDR3, the DNA is TGCAGCGTTGCTTGGGCACAAAACTACGAGCAGTACTTC.

The V call is TRBV7-2, the J call TRBJ2-1, with D unresolved. The V gene's germline CDR1 is SGHTA and CDR2 FQGNSA. The CDR3 extends over 15 amino acids. Trimming took off 0 bases at V and 4 bases at J, with 10 bases between the two ends. The CDR3 DNA is TGTGCCAGCAGCTTAGCAGGGATCTTTTACAATGAGCAGTTCTTC. Its protein is CASSLAGIFYNEQFF.

This chain joins TRBV5-1 and TRBJ2-3; D gene unclear. Trimming pared 2 bases from V and 1 base from J, leaving 8 bases between. The CDR3 sequence is 14 residues long. Germline V gene data show CDR1 as SGHRS and CDR2 as YFSETQ. The chain's CDR3 is CASSLGPGTDTQYF. The CDR3 nucleotides are TGCGCCAGCAGCTTAGGGCCTGGCACAGATACGCAGTATTTT.

The chain employs TRBV2 and TRBJ1-1, with D hard to call. The CDR3 extends over 15 amino acids. Germline V gene data show CDR1 as SNHLY and CDR2 as FYNNEI. V shed 4 bases and J shed 2 bases, with 14 bases lying between them. The CDR3, as DNA: TGTGCCAGCAGTGGTTCGGGAGGGCCCAACACTGAAGCTTTCTTT. Protein product: CASSGSGGPNTEAFF.

In DNA form, the CDR3 reads TGTGCCAGCAGCACCAGCCGGGACAGGGCATCTCTCAATCAGCCCCAGCATTTT. Translating gives CASSTSRDRASLNQPQHF. The gene calls are TRBV7-8 and TRBJ1-5; 9 nucleotides align to TRBD1. Germline V gene data show CDR1 as SGHVS and CDR2 as FQNEAQ. The trim removed 5 bases at V and 3 bases at J, leaving 14 bases unmatched. The CDR3 is 18 amino acids.

The chain links TRBV5-1 to TRBJ2-7; 7 bases fit TRBD2. The CDR3 runs to 15 residues. V was pared by 6 bases and J by 3 bases, with 12 bases of the junction left unmatched. Germline-derived CDR1 and CDR2 are SGHRS and YFSETQ. This chain's CDR3 is CASTTRAGEYYEQYF. The CDR3 DNA reads as TGCGCCAGCACAACACGGGCGGGAGAATACTACGAGCAGTACTTC.

The chain links TRBV4-1 to TRBJ2-3; 10 bases match TRBD2. The ends lost 0 bases at V and 7 bases at J; junction bases unmatched: 4. The germline gives CDR1 MGHRA, CDR2 YSYEKL. The CDR3 runs 15 residues. The chain's CDR3 is CASSQDSSGSYTQYF. CDR3 bases: TGCGCCAGCAGCCAAGATTCTAGCGGGAGTTATACGCAGTATTTT.

This sequence joins TRBV20-1 and TRBJ2-3; no firm D call. V lost 5 bases to trimming and J lost 0 bases, with 3 bases between them. Germline loops: CDR1 DFQATT, CDR2 SNEGSKA (reference sequence). There are 11 residues in the CDR3. The CDR3 sequence is CSAPSTDTQYF. CDR3 nucleotide sequence: TGCAGTGCTCCTAGCACAGATACGCAGTATTTT.